One and the same sample provided the 27 T cell receptor beta chains below, sequenced in a study of human CD8 memory T cell subsets. It was UMI-labeled 5' RACE by which the TCR beta libraries were made. TCRdb reprocessed the 5' RACE reads and keeps a single row for each CDR3 protein, giving no DNA. The sample spans approximately 5,500 distinct CDR3 sequences; the ten largest clones claim 38%. Material: CD8+ T cells from PBMCs. These receptors originate from a human donor in good health.

The V and J genes are TRBV30 and TRBJ2-3; the TRBD2 assignment by TCRdb is unverifiable without DNA. CDR1 and CDR2 (germline): GTSNPN, SVGIG (reference sequence). This CDR3 is 15 amino acids long. The CDR3 spells CAWSVPGPRTDTQYF. The variable domain in full, completed from reference TRBV30 and TRBJ2-3, reads SQTIHQWPATLVQPVGSPLSLECTVEGTSNPNLYWYRQAAGRGLQLLFYSVGIGQISSEVPQNLSASRPQDRQFILSSKKLLLSDSGFYLCAWSVPGPRTDTQYFGPGTRLTVL.

This clonotype is classed as medium-sized by frequency. The rearrangement uses TRBV11-2 and TRBJ1-4; the TRBD1 assignment by TCRdb is unverifiable without DNA. This CDR3 has 15 residues. Germline V gene sequence: CDR1 SGHAT, CDR2 FQNNGV. The chain's CDR3 is CASSLGQYLNEKLFF.

This sequence joins TRBV13 and TRBJ1-2; the D call from TCRdb, TRBD1, cannot be confirmed without DNA. The CDR3 runs 16 residues. CDR1 is PRHDT and CDR2 is FYEKMQ in the germline V gene (reference sequence). This chain's CDR3 is CASSEYNRGLGYGYTF.

V gene TRBV28 combines with J gene TRBJ1-5; as DNA is missing, the TRBD1 call by TCRdb cannot be tested. This CDR3 is built from 16 residues. Germline V gene data show CDR1 as MDHEN and CDR2 as SYDVKM. CDR3 loop: CASSPTTGERVEPQHF. Using reference TRBV28 and TRBJ1-5 for the parts outside the CDR3, the full variable domain is DVKVTQSSRYLVKRTGEKVFLECVQDMDHENMFWYRQDPGLGLRLIYFSYDVKMKEKGDIPEGYSVSREKKERFSLILESASTNQTSMYLCASSPTTGERVEPQHFGDGTRLSIL.

The gene calls are TRBV7-7 and TRBJ2-5; TCRdb's assignment of TRBD2 cannot be checked, as there is no DNA. Germline V gene data show CDR1 as SSHAT and CDR2 as FNYEAQ (reference sequence). The CDR3 is 13 amino acids. This CDR3 is CASRGGSQETQYF.

The chain links TRBV12-3 or TRBV12-4 to TRBJ1-5; TCRdb's D call, TRBD1, is unchecked because there is no DNA. The CDR3 consists of 13 residues. CDR3 protein: CASSPGQYVPQHF.

The rearrangement uses TRBV6-1 and TRBJ1-2; TCRdb indicates TRBD1, and absent DNA this call remains unverified. The CDR3 loop spans 15 amino acids. Looked up from germline, CDR1 is MNHNS and CDR2 is SASEGT. The CDR3 loop is CASSDPRTGKYGYTF.

This clonotype is medium-sized (0.01 to 0.1%) by frequency. The chain carries TRBV4-1 and TRBJ1-1; TCRdb outputs TRBD1, but without DNA this stays unchecked. Germline CDR1 and CDR2: MGHRA and YSYEKL. The CDR3 spans 16 residues. The CDR3 here is CASSPYPTGESTEAFF.

This chain uses TRBV21-1 with TRBJ1-5; the D call from TCRdb, TRBD1, cannot be confirmed without DNA. TRBV21-1 is flagged as a pseudogene. The CDR3 has 15 amino acids. The CDR3: CASTAGDRHNQPQHF.

This chain joins TRBV28 and TRBJ1-2. This CDR3 comprises 13 residues. Germline V lookup: CDR1 MDHEN, CDR2 SYDVKM. CDR3 region: CASSFVGNYGYTF.

The CDR3 is CASSLPLRGSNTEAFF. The rearrangement joins TRBV7-9 to TRBJ1-1; TCRdb's D call, TRBD1, is unchecked because there is no DNA. Germline V gene lookup returns CDR1 SEHNR and CDR2 FQNEAQ (reference sequence). The CDR3 totals 16 residues.

By frequency, this clonotype registers medium-sized (0.01 to 0.1%). The chain recombines TRBV28 with TRBJ2-7. Germline lookup yields CDR1 MDHEN and CDR2 SYDVKM. This CDR3 region has 13 residues. CDR3 in amino acids: CASNRLSNYEQYF. The full variable domain, its missing parts supplied by reference TRBV28 and TRBJ2-7, is DVKVTQSSRYLVKRTGEKVFLECVQDMDHENMFWYRQDPGLGLRLIYFSYDVKMKEKGDIPEGYSVSREKKERFSLILESASTNQTSMYLCASNRLSNYEQYFGPGTRLTVT.

V gene TRBV5-1 combines with J gene TRBJ2-5; TCRdb lists TRBD1, though no DNA is available to test this call. Looked up from germline, CDR1 is SGHRS and CDR2 is YFSETQ. This CDR3 is 14 amino acids long. CDR3 sequence: CASKIGGSEETQYF.

V is TRBV25-1 and J is TRBJ2-3. The CDR3 sequence is 14 residues long. Germline loops: CDR1 MGHDK, CDR2 SYGVNS. The CDR3 sequence is CASSESGVTDTQYF.

The V and J genes are TRBV9 and TRBJ2-5; absent DNA, TCRdb's TRBD2 call cannot be checked. Per the germline V gene, CDR1 is SGDLS and CDR2 is YYNGEE. The CDR3 spans 15 residues. The CDR3: CASSVEGLGKETQYF.

The rearrangement uses TRBV30 and TRBJ2-3; the D gene TCRdb calls, TRBD1, cannot be checked with no DNA. CDR1 is GTSNPN and CDR2 is SVGIG in the germline V gene (reference sequence). The CDR3 consists of 14 residues. The CDR3 region is CAWSQDRSTDTQYF.

This chain uses TRBV6-1 with TRBJ1-1; TCRdb calls TRBD1, which cannot be checked without DNA. The V gene's germline CDR1 is MNHNS and CDR2 SASEGT. This CDR3 contains 15 residues. This CDR3 is CASSEVPGGATEAFF.

The chain is built from TRBV10-1 and TRBJ2-7; absent DNA, TCRdb's TRBD2 call cannot be checked. The CDR3 sequence is 13 residues long. From germline, CDR1 is WNHNN and CDR2 SYGVQD (reference sequence). CDR3 sequence: CASRGLAGNEQYF.

The gene calls are TRBV12-3 or TRBV12-4 and TRBJ1-6. The CDR3 length is 12 residues. The CDR3 is CASTRTGSPLHF.

In terms of frequency, this clonotype is medium-sized (0.01 to 0.1%). J is TRBJ1-2 and V is TRBV28; TCRdb reports TRBD1, a call that lacks DNA to check it against. Germline CDR1 is MDHEN and CDR2 is SYDVKM. This CDR3 has 12 residues. This chain's CDR3 is CASSLGGGGYTF.

This clonotype is labeled medium-sized based on frequency. The chain joins TRBV19 to TRBJ2-1. Looked up from germline, CDR1 is LNHDA and CDR2 is SQIVND (reference sequence). This CDR3 comprises 15 residues. The CDR3 spells CASSIEIARTGEQFF.

This clonotype is medium-sized by frequency. The gene calls are TRBV29-1 and TRBJ2-1. The CDR3 spans 12 residues. Germline V gene data show CDR1 as SQVTM and CDR2 as ANQGSEA. CDR3 loop: CSVDTQIPEQFF.

This rearrangement joins TRBV7-9 to TRBJ2-7; TCRdb's D call of TRBD1 is untestable without DNA. CDR1 is SEHNR, CDR2 FQNEAQ, per germline (reference sequence). The CDR3 has 14 amino acids. The CDR3 loop is CASSAQGSPYEQYF.

By frequency, this clonotype registers medium-sized (0.01 to 0.1%). The chain combines TRBV7-8 with TRBJ1-1. Germline V lookup: CDR1 SGHVS, CDR2 FQNEAQ. The CDR3 consists of 15 residues. This CDR3 is CASSGSGGLITEAFF.

The chain combines TRBV25-1 with TRBJ2-7; the D gene TCRdb calls, TRBD1, cannot be checked with no DNA. Germline CDR1 is MGHDK and CDR2 is SYGVNS. The CDR3 length is 14 residues. The CDR3 loop is CASRNAGQGSEQYF.

This chain connects TRBV9 to TRBJ2-3; there is no DNA to check the TCRdb D call of TRBD2. This CDR3 contains 14 residues. From germline, CDR1 is SGDLS and CDR2 YYNGEE. The CDR3 sequence: CASSVSRGPDTQYF.

The chain combines TRBV11-1 with TRBJ2-3; the D call from TCRdb, TRBD1, cannot be confirmed without DNA. The CDR3 spans 16 residues. Germline CDR1 and CDR2: SGHAT and FQDESV (reference sequence). CDR3 region: CASSSMGQGIADTQYF.